This T cell receptor (beta chain) was sequenced in a study of Tregs in tolerant kidney transplant recipients. TCRdb keeps only in-frame clones here, not all; method: immunoSEQ multiplex PCR. The sample consists of about 18,000 clones, roughly 82% of them appearing once. Thawed PBMCs were FACS-sorted into unstimulated CD4+CD25+CD127- regulatory T cells, CD4+CD25- non-regulatory cells, CD4 and CD8 cells. Before regulatory T cell sorting, thawed PBMCs rested overnight at 37°C in about 210 IU/ml IL-2. Per germline, CDR1 SEHNR and CDR2 FQNEAQ (reference sequence). The CDR3 totals 13 residues. The V end lost 5 bases, the J end lost 4 bases, and 11 bases lay between the germline ends. Overall study findings and caveats: Biological reproducibility was not directly addressed, but technical replication error appeared minimal. Validation in larger populations is needed because few patients were studied.

This clone was detected a few times. Its matching antigen is unknown. This receptor was identified in a human donor in good health. The sequenced sample was Tregs from blood. V and J are TRBV7-9 and TRBJ2-5; D remains ambiguous. The CDR3 region has the DNA TGTGCCAGCAGCCCGGTGGCAAGAGAGACCCAGTACTTC. This encodes CASSPVARETQYF.